Following are 2 T cell receptor beta chains from one sample sequenced in a study of human T cells and chemical hapten exposure. Noted time point: patch test 1, 2 weeks after DPC sensitization. Regarding treatment: therapeutic diphenylcyclopropenone sensitization with weekly scalp DPC. TCRdb called the RACE reads again in MiXCR, with one record for every CDR3 protein. This table holds about 340,000 distinct CDR3 sequences, approximately 6.9% found once. This sample comprised whole blood, obtained in connection with sensitization to the hapten diphenylcyclopropenone (DPC). These receptors were collected from a woman in her late teens or twenties with alopecia areata. Some clones in this sample may be carry-over from other donors' samples.

The sample holds many counts of this clonotype. The CDR3 is CATSREWGSTDTQYF. CDR3 in DNA: TGTGCCACCAGCAGAGAATGGGGGAGCACAGATACGCAGTATTTT. The rearrangement links TRBV15 to TRBJ2-3; D tentatively reads TRBD1 or TRBD2 (5 bases each). This CDR3 has 15 residues. Looked up from germline, CDR1 is LNHNV and CDR2 is YYDKDF (reference sequence). V lost 0 bases and J 0 bases, leaving 7 bases between the germline ends.

This clonotype was seen at least ten times. The gene calls are TRBV6-5 and TRBJ2-7; no firm D call. The CDR3 is made up of 13 amino acids. Trimming shortened V by 7 bases and J by 6 bases, and 16 bases separated the two germline ends. Germline V gene sequence: CDR1 MNHEY, CDR2 SVGAGI. CDR3 DNA: TGTGCCAGCAACTTCGGACCCATGGGCGAGCAGTACTTC. This sequence encodes CASNFGPMGEQYF.